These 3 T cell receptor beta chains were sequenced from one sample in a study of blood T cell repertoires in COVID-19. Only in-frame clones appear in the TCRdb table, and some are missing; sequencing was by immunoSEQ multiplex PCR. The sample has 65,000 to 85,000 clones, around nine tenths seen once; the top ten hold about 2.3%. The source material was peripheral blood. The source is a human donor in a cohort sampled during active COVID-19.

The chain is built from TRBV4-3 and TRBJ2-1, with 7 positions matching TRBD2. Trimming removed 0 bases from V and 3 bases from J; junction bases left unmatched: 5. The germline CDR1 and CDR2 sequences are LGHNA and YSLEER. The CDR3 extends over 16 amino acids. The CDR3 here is CASSQDPGTNYNEQFF. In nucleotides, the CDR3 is TGCGCCAGCAGCCAAGATCCTGGGACTAACTACAATGAGCAGTTCTTC.

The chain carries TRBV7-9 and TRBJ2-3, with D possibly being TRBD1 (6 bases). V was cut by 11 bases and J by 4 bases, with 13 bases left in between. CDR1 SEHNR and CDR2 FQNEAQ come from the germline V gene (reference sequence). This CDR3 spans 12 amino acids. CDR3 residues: CAAGVWADTQYF. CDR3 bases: TGTGCCGCAGGGGTTTGGGCAGATACGCAGTATTTT.

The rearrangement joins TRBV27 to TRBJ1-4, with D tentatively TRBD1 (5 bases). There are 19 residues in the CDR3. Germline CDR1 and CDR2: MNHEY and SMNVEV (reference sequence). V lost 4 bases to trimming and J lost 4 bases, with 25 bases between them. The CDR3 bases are TGTGCCAGCAGTTCGTCGGGACTGCCCGGGCGTATAGGTAATGAAAAACTGTTTTTT. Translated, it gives CASSSSGLPGRIGNEKLFF.